This TCR beta chain stems from a study of pediatric ulcerative colitis. Assay used: immunoSEQ multiplex PCR; TCRdb lists only in-frame clones, some missing. The table has about 36,000 clones, 55% to 85% seen once; the top ten hold 0.65% to 0.75%. J lost 4 bases, V lost 4 bases, and 6 bases had no gene match. This CDR3 is built from 16 residues. Germline loops: CDR1 MRHNA, CDR2 SNTAGT. One to two pinch biopsies were taken from the rectum during colonoscopy. Sequenced input: gut tissue. This chain links TRBV6-4 with TRBJ1-6; 8 bases fit TRBD1. The clonotype comes from a boy aged 5-17 years with moderate ulcerative colitis. CDR3 nucleotides: TGTGCCAGCAGTGTCCAGGACAGGGCTTATAATTCACCCCTCCACTTT. Residues: CASSVQDRAYNSPLHF.